This T cell receptor beta chain appears in the sequencing data of a study of control samples from healthy donors and cancer patients. The data were produced by immunoSEQ multiplex PCR, yet TCRdb's version contains in-frame clones alone and is incomplete. The repertoire has about 120,000 clones, around 88% of them found once; the top ten carry approximately 3.5%. Germline CDR1 LNHDA, CDR2 SQIVND (reference sequence). The CDR3 is 14 amino acids. The V end lost 7 bases, the J end lost 5 bases, and 17 bases lay between the germline ends. Source material: blood. The sequence came from a man between 35 and 55 years old in good health. The chain employs TRBV19 and TRBJ1-2; no firm D call. The CDR3 region has the DNA TGTGCCAGTACCAACCCCCCCAGTGCGTATGGCTACACCTTC. Translating it yields CASTNPPSAYGYTF. Combining the CDR3 with reference TRBV19 and TRBJ1-2 gives the whole variable domain DGGITQSPKYLFRKEGQNVTLSCEQNLNHDAMYWYRQDPGQGLRLIYYSQIVNDFQKGDIAEGYSVSREKKESFPLTVTSAQKNPTAFYLCASTNPPSAYGYTFGSGTRLTVV.